This T cell receptor (beta chain) was sequenced in a study of T cell responses to AZD1222 COVID-19 vaccine. Study observations and caveats: Scientists sampled the repertoires only once the peak T cell response had passed.

The CDR3 is made up of 13 amino acids. V was pared by 2 bases and J by 2 bases, with 6 bases between. The V gene's germline CDR1 is MNHEY and CDR2 SMNVEV (reference sequence). TCRdb's copy holds only in-frame clones and misses some; the assay was immunoSEQ multiplex PCR. The top ten clones hold about 15% of a sample with 140,000 to 150,000 clones, about 91% of them seen once. Notes on this clone: Its antigen is unidentified.

The sequences come from peripheral blood, collected on day 0 of AZD1222 vaccination. V usage is TRBV27 and J usage is TRBJ1-2; the D is unclear. The sequence came from an adult in good health. The CDR3 loop reads CASSLKKNYGYTF. In DNA form, the CDR3 reads TGTGCCAGCAGTTTAAAGAAGAACTATGGCTACACCTTC.